This passage covers 26 T cell receptor beta chains from one sample sequenced in a study of T cells after posttransplantation cyclophosphamide listed by TCRdb under 2016. Library prep was done by the immunoSEQ multiplex PCR assay. In its TCRdb copy, this immuneACCESS table keeps in-frame sequences only and misses some clones. Where compared with another copy, unresolved V genes explain less than half of these, and the others have no known cause. In this sample the table shows roughly 49,000 clones, and no singletons are among them. The top ten constitute roughly 2% of the sample. The sequencing input was PBMCs. These receptors were taken from a man aged 35 to 55 in good health, CMV-negative, and a related stem cell transplant donor.

This clone was recorded at least ten times. The chain links TRBV9 to TRBJ1-3; maybe TRBD1 (5 bases). The CDR3 has 15 amino acids. V was cut by 0 bases and J by 0 bases, with 7 bases left in between. CDR1 and CDR2 from the germline V gene are SGDLS and YYNGEE. CDR3 sequence (DNA): TGTGCCAGCAGCGTAGTAGGGGACTCTGGAAACACCATATATTTT. It codes for CASSVVGDSGNTIYF.

This clone was recorded at least ten times. V is TRBV5-1 and J is TRBJ2-5; 16 bases align to TRBD2. CDR1 and CDR2 from the germline V gene are SGHRS and YFSETQ. V shed 3 bases, J shed 5 bases, and the junction held 7 bases outside the gene matches. CDR3 length: 17 residues. Here the CDR3 DNA reads TGCGCCAGCAGCTCGGGACTAGCGGGAGGGCCGAGGGAGACCCAGTACTTC. Translating gives CASSSGLAGGPRETQYF.

This clone was seen repeatedly, ten times or more. The J gene is TRBJ2-3, the V gene TRBV29-1, with 14 bases lining up with TRBD2. CDR3 size: 15 residues. Germline V gene data show CDR1 as SQVTM and CDR2 as ANQGSEA. J was trimmed by 6 bases and V by 6 bases; bases with no gene match: 8. CDR3 loop: CSVLGTSGSTDTQYF. CDR3 in DNA: TGCAGCGTCCTCGGGACTAGCGGGAGTACGGATACGCAGTATTTT.

This clone was picked up many times. The gene calls are TRBV29-1 and TRBJ2-1; D perhaps matches TRBD2 (6 bases). Trimming pared 4 bases from V and 4 bases from J, leaving 11 bases between. Germline CDR1 and CDR2: SQVTM and ANQGSEA. The CDR3 has 13 amino acids. The CDR3 region has the DNA TGCAGCGTTGCCGGGACTCCTTACAATGAGCAGTTCTTC. Translation gives CSVAGTPYNEQFF.

This clone was recorded at least ten times. The chain carries TRBV2 and TRBJ2-1, with TRBD2 as a possible D gene (7 bases). Germline CDR1 SNHLY, CDR2 FYNNEI. Deletions cut 6 bases from V and 1 base from J, with 16 bases between. This CDR3 is 16 amino acids long. In nucleotides, the CDR3 is TGTGCCAGCAGGGGGGGGCGGGCAGTGTCCTACAATGAGCAGTTCTTC. As protein: CASRGGRAVSYNEQFF.

This clone occurred many times. This chain joins TRBV19 and TRBJ2-3, with D perhaps TRBD1 (5 bases). The V end lost 2 bases, the J end lost 3 bases, and 9 bases lay between the germline ends. CDR1 and CDR2 from the germline V gene are LNHDA and SQIVND (reference sequence). The CDR3 covers 14 residues. The CDR3 protein is CASSILPGTDTQYF. For the CDR3, the DNA is TGTGCCAGTAGTATATTACCAGGGACAGATACGCAGTATTTT.

This clone was seen ten or more times. CDR3 nucleotides: TGTGCCTGGGAACCCCCCGGGTTTGACTCTGGAAACACCATATATTTT. Amino acid sequence: CAWEPPGFDSGNTIYF. The J gene is TRBJ1-3, the V gene TRBV30; no definite D call. CDR1 and CDR2 (germline): GTSNPN, SVGIG (reference sequence). This CDR3 has 16 amino acids. With 5 bases removed from V and 0 bases from J, the gap between germline ends came to 17 bases.

In this sample, this clone turned up many times. The chain carries TRBV27 and TRBJ2-1; 7 nucleotides match TRBD2. This CDR3 spans 16 amino acids. Looked up from germline, CDR1 is MNHEY and CDR2 is SMNVEV (reference sequence). The V and J ends lost 2 bases and 0 bases, in that order; junction bases with no gene match: 4. CDR3 sequence: CASSLHGGSSYNEQFF. CDR3 coding DNA: TGTGCCAGCAGTTTACACGGCGGGAGCTCCTACAATGAGCAGTTCTTC.

This clone was observed at least ten times. This rearrangement joins TRBV9 to TRBJ1-4, with D unresolved. Germline lookup yields CDR1 SGDLS and CDR2 YYNGEE. The CDR3 covers 15 residues. The V end was cut by 4 bases, the J end by 3 bases, with 13 bases between. CDR3 in DNA: TGTGCCAGCAGCTCTGGTGGCAAATCTAATGAAAAACTGTTTTTT. This codes for CASSSGGKSNEKLFF.

This clone was seen many times. The chain is built from TRBV29-1 and TRBJ2-7; the match to TRBD1 covers 8 bases. Germline lookup yields CDR1 SQVTM and CDR2 ANQGSEA. With V trimmed by 1 base and J by 2 bases, 1 base remained unmatched. This CDR3 is built from 13 residues. CDR3 protein: CSVEVDRAYEQYF. DNA of the CDR3: TGCAGCGTTGAAGTGGACAGGGCCTACGAGCAGTACTTC.

The table lists this clone with many counts. The J gene is TRBJ2-5, the V gene TRBV2; weak D call: TRBD2 (5 bases). CDR3 length: 14 residues. Germline V CDR1 and CDR2: SNHLY, FYNNEI. Trimming removed 7 bases at V and 4 bases at J, with 16 bases between. The CDR3 sequence is CASTLDLVGETQYF. CDR3 bases: TGTGCCAGCACACTAGACCTAGTTGGAGAGACCCAGTACTTC.

This clone was observed at least ten times. Written as DNA, the CDR3 is TGTGCCAGCAGCGTATCGGGGGGCCCCCGGGAGACCCAGTACTTC. This gives the protein CASSVSGGPRETQYF. The gene calls are TRBV9 and TRBJ2-5; weak D call: TRBD2 (7 bases). The CDR3 loop spans 15 amino acids. V was pared by 1 base and J by 5 bases, with 15 bases between. Looked up from germline, CDR1 is SGDLS and CDR2 is YYNGEE.

This clone was counted many times. The chain joins TRBV30 to TRBJ1-2; possibly TRBD1 for D (6 bases). The CDR3 loop spans 11 amino acids. V lost 6 bases and J 9 bases, leaving 14 bases between the germline ends. Germline CDR1 reads GTSNPN; CDR2 reads SVGIG (reference sequence). CDR3 loop: CACISQGSYTF. CDR3 bases: TGTGCCTGTATTAGCCAGGGGAGCTACACCTTC.

This clone was found many times. The V gene is TRBV6-5, the J gene TRBJ2-7, with TRBD2 matching over 12 bases. This CDR3 has 15 residues. CDR1 and CDR2 from the germline V gene are MNHEY and SVGAGI. With 5 bases clipped from V and 5 bases from J, the junction kept 7 bases outside the gene matches. The CDR3 protein is CASSVTSGSSHEQYF. The CDR3 DNA reads TGTGCCAGCAGTGTGACTAGCGGGAGTTCCCACGAGCAGTACTTC.

The sample holds many counts of this clone. The chain couples TRBV15 to TRBJ1-1, with D uncertain. Germline CDR1 and CDR2: LNHNV and YYDKDF (reference sequence). V lost 5 bases and J lost 0, with 10 bases in between. This CDR3 comprises 14 residues. CDR3 nucleotides: TGTGCCACCAGCCCGGGGAGGCTGAACACTGAAGCTTTCTTT. This codes for CATSPGRLNTEAFF.

This clone was seen at least ten times. The chain joins TRBV18 to TRBJ2-2; 7 positions agree with TRBD1. CDR3 length: 15 amino acids. The V gene end was trimmed by 1 base and the J gene end by 5 bases; junction bases not matched to a gene: 4. The V gene's germline CDR1 is KGHSH and CDR2 LQKENI. Here the CDR3 reads CASSPQTGKTGELFF. The DNA of the CDR3 is TGTGCCAGCTCACCACAGACAGGGAAAACCGGGGAGCTGTTTTTT. Complete variable domain (other parts from reference TRBV18 and TRBJ2-2): NAGVMQNPRHLVRRRGQEARLRCSPMKGHSHVYWYRQLPEEGLKFMVYLQKENIIDESGMPKERFSAEFPKEGPSILRIQQVVRGDSAAYFCASSPQTGKTGELFFGEGSRLTVL.

This clone occurred many times. The rearrangement joins TRBV2 to TRBJ2-2; TRBD2 aligns across 12 bases. Germline V gives CDR1 SNHLY, CDR2 FYNNEI. The trim removed 7 bases at V and 4 bases at J, leaving 13 bases unmatched. The CDR3 runs 18 residues. CDR3 nucleotides: TGTGCCAGCACTGACCTTCGGACTAGCGGGAAGGGCACCGGGGAGCTGTTTTTT. Protein product: CASTDLRTSGKGTGELFF.

The sample holds many counts of this clone. This chain joins TRBV18 and TRBJ2-3; 10 positions agree with TRBD2. Germline V gene lookup returns CDR1 KGHSH and CDR2 LQKENI. J was trimmed by 2 bases and V by 3 bases; bases with no gene match: 5. The CDR3 is 16 residues long. CDR3 region: CASSPMTSGYTDTQYF. CDR3 bases: TGTGCCAGCTCACCTATGACTAGCGGGTACACAGATACGCAGTATTTT.

This clone was recorded at least ten times. The chain carries TRBV19 and TRBJ2-1; TRBD2 agrees at 9 bases. CDR1 and CDR2 (germline): LNHDA, SQIVND (reference sequence). The junction had 1 base not matched to a gene; V was cut back by 7 bases and J by 3 bases. This CDR3 comprises 13 residues. The CDR3 sequence: CASTSGIYNEQFF. The CDR3 DNA is TGTGCCAGTACTAGCGGGATCTACAATGAGCAGTTCTTC.

This clone was counted many times. V is TRBV5-6 and J is TRBJ1-5; 11 bases are a match to TRBD1. CDR1 and CDR2 from the germline V gene are SGHDT and YYEEEE. This CDR3 has 13 residues. V lost 4 bases and J lost 6; bases outside the gene matches: 0. As DNA, the CDR3 is TGTGCCAGCAGCGGGACAGGGGGTCAGCCCCAGCATTTT. This encodes CASSGTGGQPQHF.

This clone occurred many times. This chain joins TRBV6-5 and TRBJ2-1; 7 bases are a match to TRBD1. The V segment lost 7 bases and the J segment 4 bases; nucleotides outside the gene matches: 4. The CDR3 is 13 amino acids. Germline V gives CDR1 MNHEY, CDR2 SVGAGI. CDR3 nucleotide sequence: TGTGCCAGCAAAGCCAGGGGGTACAATGAGCAGTTCTTC. Protein product: CASKARGYNEQFF.

In its sample, this clone was seen many times. The V gene is TRBV10-3, the J gene TRBJ2-1; D perhaps matches TRBD2 (5 bases). The CDR3 is 15 residues long. V was clipped by 3 bases and J by 3 bases, with 12 bases between them. Germline values: CDR1 ENHRY, CDR2 SYGVKD. Here the CDR3 DNA reads TGTGCCATCAGTGATGGTGGCGGGCTCTACAATGAGCAGTTCTTC. It specifies CAISDGGGLYNEQFF.

This clone was observed many times. The CDR3 region has the DNA TGTGCCAGCAGCTTAGTAGGAGGCGCGGAGGGCTACACCTTC. It codes for CASSLVGGAEGYTF. The rearrangement links TRBV7-8 to TRBJ1-2; D not resolved. CDR3 length: 14 residues. The V and J ends lost 1 base and 8 bases respectively, with 14 bases between them. Looked up from germline, CDR1 is SGHVS and CDR2 is FQNEAQ.

This clone was seen many times. V usage is TRBV25-1 and J usage is TRBJ2-1; D might be TRBD1 (6 bases). This CDR3 region has 17 residues. Trimming cost V 1 base and J 0 bases, with 13 bases left between them. Per the germline V gene, CDR1 is MGHDK and CDR2 is SYGVNS. CDR3 protein: CASSEFMLGASYNEQFF. In nucleotides, the CDR3 is TGTGCCAGCAGTGAATTTATGCTGGGGGCCTCCTACAATGAGCAGTTCTTC.

This clone has a handful of counts. The chain is built from TRBV30 and TRBJ2-7; 9 bases are a match to TRBD2. CDR1 and CDR2 from the germline V gene are GTSNPN and SVGIG (reference sequence). This CDR3 has 17 residues. V dropped 5 bases and J dropped 1; count of bases not matched to a gene: 15. CDR3 region: CAWGFISSGTQSYEQYF. The CDR3 DNA is TGTGCCTGGGGGTTTATATCTAGCGGGACCCAATCCTACGAGCAGTACTTC.

This clone occurred many times. The CDR3 loop reads CASSYWKPREGHGYTF. CDR3 sequence (DNA): TGTGCCAGCAGTTACTGGAAACCTCGGGAAGGGCATGGCTACACCTTC. The gene calls are TRBV6-5 and TRBJ1-2; no reliable D call. The CDR3 consists of 16 residues. CDR1 is MNHEY and CDR2 is SVGAGI in the germline V gene. V was shortened by 1 base and J by 6 bases, with 18 bases between the two germline ends.